This T cell receptor beta chain was identified in a study of beta chain features in type 1 diabetes. Findings of the study overall: All four CD4+ subsets from Type 1 diabetes patients carried moderately but significantly shorter TCRB CDR3s.

V was cut by 8 bases and J by 5 bases, with 9 bases left in between. Germline V gene sequence: CDR1 MNHNS, CDR2 SASEGT. The CDR3 loop spans 11 amino acids. Concerning this clone itself: What it binds is unknown.

cDNA synthesis used the whole RNA isolate, giving expressed TCRB sequences. Generated by immunoSEQ multiplex PCR, the TCRdb table keeps only in-frame clones and is missing some. Of a few hundred thousand clones in the sample, roughly 20% are singletons; the top ten hold 0.025% to 0.035%. This clonotype was obtained from a woman aged 40 to 50 with type 1 diabetes. Sequencing was performed on naive CD4+ T cells from blood. The chain carries TRBV6-1 and TRBJ1-2, with TRBD1 as a possible D gene (6 bases). The CDR3 DNA reads as TGTGCCAGCCGTCAGGGGTATGGCTACACCTTC. Translation: CASRQGYGYTF.